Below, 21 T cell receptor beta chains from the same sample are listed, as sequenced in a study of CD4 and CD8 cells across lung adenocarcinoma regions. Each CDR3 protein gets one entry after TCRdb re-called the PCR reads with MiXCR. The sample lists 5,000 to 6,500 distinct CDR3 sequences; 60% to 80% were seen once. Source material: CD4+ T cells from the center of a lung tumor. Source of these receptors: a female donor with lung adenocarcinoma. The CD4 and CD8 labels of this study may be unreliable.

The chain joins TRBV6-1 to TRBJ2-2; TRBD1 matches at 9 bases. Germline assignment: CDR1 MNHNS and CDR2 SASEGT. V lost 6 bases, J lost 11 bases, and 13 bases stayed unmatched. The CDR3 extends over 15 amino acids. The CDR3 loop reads CASRAGQGIYNELFF. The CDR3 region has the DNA TGTGCCAGCAGGGCCGGACAGGGGATCTACAATGAGCTGTTTTTT.

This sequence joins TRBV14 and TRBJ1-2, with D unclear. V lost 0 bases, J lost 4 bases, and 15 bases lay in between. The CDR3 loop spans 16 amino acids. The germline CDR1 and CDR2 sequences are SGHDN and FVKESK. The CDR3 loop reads CASSQERVHTAYGYTF. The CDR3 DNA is TGTGCCAGCAGCCAAGAGAGGGTTCATACTGCCTATGGCTACACCTTC.

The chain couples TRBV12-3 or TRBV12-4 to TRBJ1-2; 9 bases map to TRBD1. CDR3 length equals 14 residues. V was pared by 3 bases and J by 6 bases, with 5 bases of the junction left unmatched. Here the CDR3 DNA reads TGTGCCAGCAGTTTCCGGGGGACAGGGAATGGCTACACCTTC. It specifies CASSFRGTGNGYTF.

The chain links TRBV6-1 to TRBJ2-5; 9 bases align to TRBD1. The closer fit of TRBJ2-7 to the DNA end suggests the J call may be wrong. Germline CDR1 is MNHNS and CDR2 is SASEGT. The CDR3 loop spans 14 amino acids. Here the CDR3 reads CASSASGQGDEQYF. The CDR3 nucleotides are TGTGCCAGCAGTGCTTCGGGACAGGGAGACGAGCAGTACTTC.

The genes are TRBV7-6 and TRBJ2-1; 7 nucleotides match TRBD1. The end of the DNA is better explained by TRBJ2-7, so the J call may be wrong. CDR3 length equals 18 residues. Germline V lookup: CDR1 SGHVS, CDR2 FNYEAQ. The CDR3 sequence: CASSLVGRGGRDKDTQYF. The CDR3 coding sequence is TGTGCCAGCAGCTTAGTGGGGAGAGGGGGCCGTGACAAAGATACGCAGTACTTC.

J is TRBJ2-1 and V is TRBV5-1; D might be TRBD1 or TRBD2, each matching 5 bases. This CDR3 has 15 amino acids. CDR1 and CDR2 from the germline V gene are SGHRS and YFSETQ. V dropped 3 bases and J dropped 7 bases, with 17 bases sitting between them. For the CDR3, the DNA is TGCGCCAGCAGCTCCGACAGACCTAGCCTGAATGAGCAGTTCTTC. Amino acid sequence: CASSSDRPSLNEQFF.

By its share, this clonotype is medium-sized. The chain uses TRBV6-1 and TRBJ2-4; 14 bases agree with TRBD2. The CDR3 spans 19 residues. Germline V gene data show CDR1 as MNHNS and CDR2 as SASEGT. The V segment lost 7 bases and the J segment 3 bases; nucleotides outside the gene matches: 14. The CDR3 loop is CASTRTMGLAGVGKNIQYF. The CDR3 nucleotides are TGTGCCAGCACCCGGACTATGGGACTAGCGGGAGTGGGCAAAAACATTCAGTACTTC.

The CDR3 here is CAAHPTSGIDNEQFF. The CDR3 region has the DNA TGTGCCGCTCACCCTACTAGCGGGATCGACAATGAGCAGTTCTTC. The chain is built from TRBV10-3 and TRBJ2-1; TRBD2 agrees at 10 bases. Germline trimming cut 11 bases from V and 5 bases from J; bases unmatched to any gene: 12. CDR1 is ENHRY, CDR2 SYGVKD, per germline. The length of the CDR3 is 15 residues.

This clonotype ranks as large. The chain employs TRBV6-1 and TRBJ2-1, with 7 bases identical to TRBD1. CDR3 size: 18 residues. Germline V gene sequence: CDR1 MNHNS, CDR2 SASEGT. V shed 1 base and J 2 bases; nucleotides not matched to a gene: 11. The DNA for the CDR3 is TGTGCCAGCAGTGAAGGACAGGGATGGATAACTGCCTACAATGAGCAGTTCTTC. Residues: CASSEGQGWITAYNEQFF.

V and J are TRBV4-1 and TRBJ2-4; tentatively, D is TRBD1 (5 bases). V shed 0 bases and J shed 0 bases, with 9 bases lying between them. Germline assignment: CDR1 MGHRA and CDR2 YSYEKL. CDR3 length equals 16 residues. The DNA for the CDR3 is TGCGCCAGCAGCCAAGACACGGACATAGCCAAAAACATTCAGTACTTC. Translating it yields CASSQDTDIAKNIQYF.

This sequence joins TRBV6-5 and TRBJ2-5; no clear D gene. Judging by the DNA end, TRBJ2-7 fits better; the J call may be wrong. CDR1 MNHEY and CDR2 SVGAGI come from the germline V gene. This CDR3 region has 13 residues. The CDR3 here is CASSYSNSYEQYF. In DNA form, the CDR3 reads TGTGCCAGCAGTTACTCTAACAGCTACGAGCAGTACTTC.

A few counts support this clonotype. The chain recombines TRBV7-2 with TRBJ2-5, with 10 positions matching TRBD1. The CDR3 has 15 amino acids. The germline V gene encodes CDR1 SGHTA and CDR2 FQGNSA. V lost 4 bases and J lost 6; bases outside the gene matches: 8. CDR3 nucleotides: TGTGCCAGCAGCTCGGCCGGGACAGGGGAACAGACCCAGTACTTC. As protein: CASSSAGTGEQTQYF.

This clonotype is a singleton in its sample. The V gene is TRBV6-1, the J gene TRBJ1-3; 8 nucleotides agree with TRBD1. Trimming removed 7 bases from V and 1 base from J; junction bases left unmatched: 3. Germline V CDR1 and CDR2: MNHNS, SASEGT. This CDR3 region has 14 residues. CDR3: CASMTGASGNTIYF. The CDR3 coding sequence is TGTGCCAGCATGACAGGGGCTTCTGGAAACACCATATATTTT.

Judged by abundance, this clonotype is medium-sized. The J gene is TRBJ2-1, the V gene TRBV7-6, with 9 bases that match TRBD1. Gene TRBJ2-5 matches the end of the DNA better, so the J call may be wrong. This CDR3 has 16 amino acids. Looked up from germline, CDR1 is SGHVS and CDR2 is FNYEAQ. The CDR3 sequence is CASSRRRTGVQETQYF. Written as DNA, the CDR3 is TGTGCCAGCAGCCGACGGAGGACAGGGGTCCAAGAGACCCAGTACTTC.

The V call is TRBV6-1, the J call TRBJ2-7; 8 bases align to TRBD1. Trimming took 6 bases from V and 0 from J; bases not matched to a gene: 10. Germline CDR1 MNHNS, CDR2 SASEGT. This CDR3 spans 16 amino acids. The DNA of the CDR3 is TGTGCCAGCAGCCGCCTCCCGGGACAGGTCTCCTACGAGCAGTACTTC. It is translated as CASSRLPGQVSYEQYF.

In nucleotides, the CDR3 is TGTGCCAGCAGCTCGGACACCCAAGAGACCCAGTACTTC. It encodes CASSSDTQETQYF. The chain employs TRBV7-3 and TRBJ2-5, with D perhaps matching TRBD1 (5 bases). CDR3 length: 13 amino acids. The V gene lost 4 bases and the J gene lost 1 base, with 7 bases spanning the gap. CDR1 is SGHTA, CDR2 FQGTGA, per germline.

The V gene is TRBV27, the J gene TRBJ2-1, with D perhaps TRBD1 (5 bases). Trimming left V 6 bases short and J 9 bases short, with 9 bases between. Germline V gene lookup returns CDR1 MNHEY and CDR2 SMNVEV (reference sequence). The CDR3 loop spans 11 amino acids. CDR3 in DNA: TGTGCCAGCAGGGGTCAGGGTGAGCAGTTCTTC. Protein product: CASRGQGEQFF.

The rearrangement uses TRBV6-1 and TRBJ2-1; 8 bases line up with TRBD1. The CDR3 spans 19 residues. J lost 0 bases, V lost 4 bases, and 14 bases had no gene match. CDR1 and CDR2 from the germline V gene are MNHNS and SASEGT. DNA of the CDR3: TGTGCCAGCAGTGGGGTACCTCGGACAGGGCCGAGCTCCTACAATGAGCAGTTCTTC. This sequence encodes CASSGVPRTGPSSYNEQFF.

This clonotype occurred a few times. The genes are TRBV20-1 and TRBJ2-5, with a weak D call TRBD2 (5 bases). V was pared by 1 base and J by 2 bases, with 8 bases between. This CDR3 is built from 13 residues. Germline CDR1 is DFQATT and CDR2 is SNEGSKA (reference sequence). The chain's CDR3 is CSARGGAQETQYF. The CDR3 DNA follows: TGCAGTGCTAGAGGGGGAGCACAAGAGACCCAGTACTTC.

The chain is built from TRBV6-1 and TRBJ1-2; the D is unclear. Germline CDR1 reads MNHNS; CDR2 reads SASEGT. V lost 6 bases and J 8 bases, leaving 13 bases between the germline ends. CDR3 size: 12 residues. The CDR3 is CASRTDQGGYTF. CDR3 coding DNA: TGTGCCAGCAGGACGGACCAAGGGGGCTACACCTTC.

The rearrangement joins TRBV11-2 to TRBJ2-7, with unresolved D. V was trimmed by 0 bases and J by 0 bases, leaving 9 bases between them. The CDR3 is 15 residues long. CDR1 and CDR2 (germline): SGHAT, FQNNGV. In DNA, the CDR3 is TGTGCCAGCAGCTTAGATAAACAGCCCTCCTACGAGCAGTACTTC. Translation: CASSLDKQPSYEQYF.